The 27 T cell receptor beta chains below were found in one sample sequenced in a study of cytomegalovirus exposure and HLA in healthy donors. PCR primers comprised 60 Vbeta and 13 Jbeta primers. Clones were sequenced by immunoSEQ multiplex PCR, and TCRdb holds only the in-frame ones, with some missing. The sample yields 120,000 to 150,000 clones, 79% seen once. The material sequenced was PBMCs. These receptors all come from a woman in her thirties or forties in good health and CMV-seropositive.

The J gene is TRBJ2-3, the V gene TRBV7-4; no reliable D call. Trimming cost V 2 bases and J 4 bases, with 4 bases left between them. CDR3 length: 12 residues. CDR1 and CDR2 from the germline V gene are SGHVT and SQSDAQ. Written as DNA, the CDR3 is TGTGCCAGCAGCTTAAGCCCAGATACGCAGTATTTT. This translates into CASSLSPDTQYF. The full variable domain, completed using reference TRBV7-4 and TRBJ2-3, is GAGVSQSPRYKVAKRGRDVALRCDSISGHVTLYWYRQTLGQGSEVLTYSQSDAQRDKSGRPSGRFSAERPERSVSTLKIQRTEQGDSAVYLCASSLSPDTQYFGPGTRLTVL.

The chain links TRBV6-5 to TRBJ1-1; D gene unclear. The CDR3 is 11 amino acids. With 5 bases removed from V and 3 bases from J, the gap between germline ends came to 4 bases. Germline V lookup: CDR1 MNHEY, CDR2 SVGAGI. The CDR3 sequence is CASSVYTEAFF. In DNA, the CDR3 is TGTGCCAGCAGTGTATACACTGAAGCTTTCTTT.

The gene calls are TRBV9 and TRBJ1-3; 7 nucleotides line up with TRBD1. V lost 0 bases, J lost 0 bases, and 6 bases stayed unmatched. CDR1 SGDLS and CDR2 YYNGEE come from the germline V gene. This CDR3 region has 17 residues. CDR3 nucleotide sequence: TGTGCCAGCAGCGTAGAGGCCAGGGGGAGCTCTGGAAACACCATATATTTT. It translates to CASSVEARGSSGNTIYF.

V and J are TRBV19 and TRBJ1-3; tentatively, D is TRBD1 (5 bases). CDR1 and CDR2 (germline): LNHDA, SQIVND (reference sequence). This CDR3 has 18 amino acids. V lost 0 bases to trimming and J lost 7 bases, with 22 bases between them. The CDR3 sequence: CASSIDAVSGGSGNTIYF. CDR3 DNA sequence: TGTGCCAGTAGTATAGACGCCGTGTCGGGGGGTTCGGGGAACACCATATATTTT.

The V gene is TRBV19, the J gene TRBJ1-4; D remains ambiguous. The CDR3 is made up of 16 amino acids. CDR1 and CDR2 from the germline V gene are LNHDA and SQIVND (reference sequence). Deletions cut 3 bases from V and 0 bases from J, with 11 bases between. In DNA, the CDR3 is TGTGCCAGTAGTATTAGGAGACCTGCAACTAATGAAAAACTGTTTTTT. The encoded protein is CASSIRRPATNEKLFF. Based on the CDR3 plus reference TRBV19 and TRBJ1-4, the full variable domain is DGGITQSPKYLFRKEGQNVTLSCEQNLNHDAMYWYRQDPGQGLRLIYYSQIVNDFQKGDIAEGYSVSREKKESFPLTVTSAQKNPTAFYLCASSIRRPATNEKLFFGSGTQLSVL.

In the case of this clone: One junction end does not reproduce the germline sequence, and a read error may be involved. V gene TRBV27 combines with J gene TRBJ2-7; a possible D gene is TRBD1 (7 bases). This CDR3 is built from 12 residues. CDR1 and CDR2 from the germline V gene are MNHEY and SMNVEV (reference sequence). In DNA, the CDR3 is TGTGCCAGCAGATTACCCCCAGGGGGACTCCACTTC. It encodes CASRLPPGGLHF.

This clone was observed once. This chain links TRBV5-1 with TRBJ1-6, with TRBD1 matching over 7 bases. The germline gives CDR1 SGHRS, CDR2 YFSETQ. J gave up 1 base and V 4 bases, and 2 bases lay outside the gene matches. The CDR3 has 15 residues. CDR3 sequence reads: CASSDRASYNSPLHF. CDR3 coding DNA: TGCGCCAGCAGCGACAGGGCTTCCTATAATTCACCCCTCCACTTT. Full variable domain (rest looked up from reference TRBV5-1 and TRBJ1-6): KAGVTQTPRYLIKTRGQQVTLSCSPISGHRSVSWYQQTPGQGLQFLFEYFSETQRNKGNFPGRFSGRQFSNSRSEMNVSTLELGDSALYLCASSDRASYNSPLHFGNGTRLTVT.

Worth noting for this clone: A read error may produce the germline difference seen at one junction end. The genes are TRBV10-1 and TRBJ2-7; no firm D call. There are 11 residues in the CDR3. The V gene's germline CDR1 is WNHNN and CDR2 SYGVQD (reference sequence). CDR3: CVSTGRYEQYF. CDR3 sequence (DNA): TGCGTCAGCACTGGGCGCTACGAGCAGTACTTC.

The chain uses TRBV30 and TRBJ1-6; D may be TRBD1 (6 bases). V lost 5 bases to trimming and J lost 14 bases, with 19 bases between them. CDR3 length: 13 amino acids. Germline V gene lookup returns CDR1 GTSNPN and CDR2 SVGIG (reference sequence). The CDR3 spells CAWGPGTPAALHF. Written as DNA, the CDR3 is TGTGCCTGGGGACCTGGGACACCCGCAGCCCTCCACTTT. Drawing the rest from reference TRBV30 and TRBJ1-6, the complete variable domain is SQTIHQWPATLVQPVGSPLSLECTVEGTSNPNLYWYRQAAGRGLQLLFYSVGIGQISSEVPQNLSASRPQDRQFILSSKKLLLSDSGFYLCAWGPGTPAALHFGNGTRLTVT.

V usage is TRBV10-3 and J usage is TRBJ2-5; a weak D match, TRBD2 (6 bases). With the DNA end fitting TRBJ2-7 better, the J assignment may be wrong. The CDR3 length is 13 residues. Germline V CDR1 and CDR2: ENHRY, SYGVKD. As DNA, the CDR3 is TGTGCCATCAGGGACTACGGCTCCTACGAGCAGTACTTC. Protein: CAIRDYGSYEQYF.

The chain links TRBV28 to TRBJ1-3, with D perhaps matching TRBD1 (5 bases). Germline V CDR1 and CDR2: MDHEN, SYDVKM. CDR3 length equals 13 residues. Trimming removed 5 bases at V and 1 base at J, with 6 bases between. In DNA form, the CDR3 reads TGTGCCAGCAGTAAGGGGTCTGGAAACACCATATATTTT. It codes for CASSKGSGNTIYF.

The chain carries TRBV28 and TRBJ1-4; a possible D gene is TRBD1 (5 bases). The germline CDR1 and CDR2 sequences are MDHEN and SYDVKM. The CDR3 covers 18 residues. Trimming shortened V by 5 bases and J by 1 base, and 20 bases separated the two germline ends. CDR3: CASSIPAWGGETNEKLFF. The CDR3 DNA reads as TGTGCCAGCAGTATCCCCGCCTGGGGGGGGGAAACTAATGAAAAACTGTTTTTT.

V gene TRBV4-1 combines with J gene TRBJ2-3, with 7 nucleotides matching TRBD2. The ends lost 2 bases at V and 2 bases at J; junction bases unmatched: 7. Germline-derived CDR1 and CDR2 are MGHRA and YSYEKL. The CDR3 is 16 amino acids. The chain's CDR3 is CASSQTEAGVTDTQYF. CDR3 coding DNA: TGCGCCAGCAGCCAAACAGAGGCGGGGGTCACAGATACGCAGTATTTT.

The rearrangement joins TRBV30 to TRBJ2-6; tentatively, D is TRBD2 (7 bases). Germline V lookup: CDR1 GTSNPN, CDR2 SVGIG (reference sequence). Between the trimmed V and J ends, which lost 3 bases and 0 bases, there was a span of 18 bases. This CDR3 has 18 amino acids. CDR3 amino acids: CAWSLWRGGNSGANVLTF. The CDR3 DNA reads TGTGCCTGGAGCCTTTGGAGGGGGGGAAACTCTGGGGCCAACGTCCTGACTTTC.

The chain combines TRBV5-1 with TRBJ1-4, with TRBD1 identical over 8 bases. Trimming at V came to 2 bases and at J to 0 bases, leaving 15 bases not matched to a gene. The CDR3 is 20 residues long. CDR1 and CDR2 (germline): SGHRS, YFSETQ. The CDR3 region is CASSFFPGQESSATNEKLFF. Written as DNA, the CDR3 is TGCGCCAGCAGCTTTTTTCCGGGACAGGAATCCTCTGCAACTAATGAAAAACTGTTTTTT.

The chain employs TRBV5-1 and TRBJ1-1; D is unresolved. The CDR3 is 12 amino acids. CDR1 is SGHRS, CDR2 YFSETQ, per germline. V lost 1 base and J lost 5, with 6 bases in between. CDR3 nucleotide sequence: TGCGCCAGCAGCTTGAGCGGGACTGAAGCTTTCTTT. Protein product: CASSLSGTEAFF.

The chain links TRBV5-1 to TRBJ2-7; 8 bases fit TRBD1. The germline gives CDR1 SGHRS, CDR2 YFSETQ. V gave up 3 bases and J gave up 3 bases; unmatched junction bases: 11. There are 16 residues in the CDR3. This CDR3 reads CASSYGGQAGNYEQYF. In DNA, the CDR3 is TGCGCCAGCAGCTATGGGGGACAGGCGGGGAACTACGAGCAGTACTTC. Drawing the rest from reference TRBV5-1 and TRBJ2-7, the complete variable domain is KAGVTQTPRYLIKTRGQQVTLSCSPISGHRSVSWYQQTPGQGLQFLFEYFSETQRNKGNFPGRFSGRQFSNSRSEMNVSTLELGDSALYLCASSYGGQAGNYEQYFGPGTRLTVT.

The chain combines TRBV12-5 with TRBJ2-5; no reliable D call. Trimming removed 7 bases from V and 2 bases from J, with 14 bases in between. The length of the CDR3 is 14 residues. CDR1 and CDR2 from the germline V gene are LGHNT and FRNRAP. CDR3 DNA: TGTGCTAGTGCCGAATGGGCCAGTCAAGAGACCCAGTACTTC. It specifies CASAEWASQETQYF.

V usage is TRBV9 and J usage is TRBJ2-2; tentative D call: TRBD2 (6 bases). CDR3 length: 12 amino acids. V was clipped by 4 bases and J by 7 bases, with 8 bases between them. Germline values: CDR1 SGDLS, CDR2 YYNGEE. For the CDR3, the DNA is TGTGCCAGCAGCCGGGGGTACGGGGAGCTGTTTTTT. Its translation: CASSRGYGELFF. Together with reference TRBV9 and TRBJ2-2, the CDR3 gives the full variable domain: DSGVTQTPKHLITATGQRVTLRCSPRSGDLSVYWYQQSLDQGLQFLIQYYNGEERAKGNILERFSAQQFPDLHSELNLSSLELGDSALYFCASSRGYGELFFGEGSRLTVL.

The chain combines TRBV19 with TRBJ1-4; D not resolved. The germline gives CDR1 LNHDA, CDR2 SQIVND (reference sequence). The length of the CDR3 is 13 residues. V was trimmed by 9 bases and J by 10 bases, leaving 18 bases between them. The CDR3 coding sequence is TGTGCCAGCTCGTGGAGCATAGGAGGAAAACTGTTTTTT. This codes for CASSWSIGGKLFF.

The V call is TRBV2, the J call TRBJ2-5; 12 bases align to TRBD1. J was trimmed by 10 bases and V by 1 base; bases with no gene match: 4. The germline CDR1 and CDR2 sequences are SNHLY and FYNNEI. The CDR3 sequence is 14 residues long. This CDR3 is CASSEVGTGGVQYF. The CDR3 DNA reads as TGTGCCAGCAGTGAAGTTGGGACAGGGGGCGTCCAGTACTTC.

The chain recombines TRBV11-2 with TRBJ1-4; unclear D gene. Germline CDR1 is SGHAT and CDR2 is FQNNGV. Trimming removed 8 bases at V and 4 bases at J, with 8 bases between. The CDR3 covers 12 residues. This CDR3 is CASREVNEKLFF. For the CDR3, the DNA is TGTGCCAGCCGAGAGGTTAATGAAAAACTGTTTTTT.

This rearrangement joins TRBV7-9 to TRBJ1-5; 9 nucleotides agree with TRBD1. Germline lookup yields CDR1 SEHNR and CDR2 FQNEAQ (reference sequence). With V trimmed by 5 bases and J by 4 bases, 3 bases remained unmatched. The CDR3 sequence is 14 residues long. Written as DNA, the CDR3 is TGTGCCAGCAGCGCGGGACAGGGAAATCAGCCCCAGCATTTT. Its translation: CASSAGQGNQPQHF.

This clone has just a few counts. This chain uses TRBV27 with TRBJ1-1; D is perhaps TRBD1 (5 bases). In germline, CDR1 is MNHEY, CDR2 SMNVEV (reference sequence). Trimming cost V 4 bases and J 0 bases, with 6 bases left between them. The CDR3 is 13 residues long. The DNA for the CDR3 is TGTGCCAGCAGTTGGGGCATGAACACTGAAGCTTTCTTT. This sequence encodes CASSWGMNTEAFF.

V usage is TRBV27 and J usage is TRBJ2-3; 12 bases map to TRBD2. J gave up 3 bases and V 5 bases, and 3 bases lay outside the gene matches. CDR3 length equals 15 residues. Germline V gene lookup returns CDR1 MNHEY and CDR2 SMNVEV (reference sequence). CDR3 sequence (DNA): TGTGCCAGCAGTCCACTAGCGGGGGGAACAGATACGCAGTATTTT. The encoded protein is CASSPLAGGTDTQYF.

The chain employs TRBV4-1 and TRBJ1-1, with D possibly being TRBD1 (5 bases). CDR1 is MGHRA, CDR2 YSYEKL, per germline. The CDR3 covers 15 residues. V gave up 0 bases and J gave up 0 bases, with 8 bases separating them. The CDR3 DNA reads as TGCGCCAGCAGCCAAGAACTGACAGTGAACACTGAAGCTTTCTTT. Protein: CASSQELTVNTEAFF.

V is TRBV25-1 and J is TRBJ2-7; a weak D match, TRBD2 (5 bases). Per germline, CDR1 MGHDK and CDR2 SYGVNS. The length of the CDR3 is 12 residues. V lost 3 bases to trimming and J lost 6 bases, with 9 bases between them. CDR3 nucleotide sequence: TGTGCCAGCAGTGAGTCCCGGGGCGAGCAGTACTTC. Protein product: CASSESRGEQYF.